This T cell receptor (beta chain) is drawn from a study of blood T cell repertoires in COVID-19. The wider study: Material from acute and convalescent COVID-19 was sourced from the United States, Italy and Spain. Nucleic acid was either cDNA or gDNA, and it came from T cells, B-cell-depleted T cells, or PBMCs.

Under the authors' procedure: Estimation of nucleated cell counts relied on the amplification of reference gene primers. Here immunoSEQ multiplex PCR was the method, and the copy in TCRdb shows in-frame clones only, minus some. V, J and clone size reflect that table, while D and trimming were determined from the DNA. Among roughly 220,000 clones, 60% to 85% were seen once, and the ten largest hold around 5.8%. The CDR3 spans 16 residues. V lost 1 base, J lost 7 bases, and 17 bases lay in between. From germline, CDR1 is SGHRS and CDR2 YFSETQ. The sample was peripheral blood. This TCR was sampled from a woman in her sixties or seventies with acute or convalescent COVID-19. This rearrangement joins TRBV5-1 to TRBJ2-2, with D perhaps TRBD2 (6 bases). CDR3: CASSLPGGTGVGELFF. CDR3 nucleotide sequence: TGCGCCAGCAGCTTGCCAGGAGGGACTGGGGTCGGGGAGCTGTTTTTT.